Included here is one T cell receptor (beta chain) sequence, with context. Its specificity is not known. These data come from a study of monozygotic twins with inflammatory bowel disease. Findings of the study overall: Patient-to-patient differences in immunosuppressive treatment may have added variability to the repertoires. A reduction in TCRbeta diversity (inverse Simpson) was seen in IBD patients relative to healthy co-twins.

Samples each yielded cDNA through eight separate reactions. TCRdb reprocessed the 5' RACE reads; each CDR3 protein has one entry and no DNA is given. The specimen's table records roughly 160,000 distinct CDR3 sequences. Germline loops: CDR1 DFQATT, CDR2 SNEGSKA (reference sequence). The length of the CDR3 is 15 residues. The rearrangement uses TRBV20-1 and TRBJ2-7; as DNA is missing, the TRBD1 call by TCRdb cannot be tested. This TCR derives from a human donor with ulcerative colitis or Crohn's disease, or a healthy co-twin of an affected twin (not recorded which). Source material: blood. The CDR3 sequence: CSAREWDILSYEQYF.